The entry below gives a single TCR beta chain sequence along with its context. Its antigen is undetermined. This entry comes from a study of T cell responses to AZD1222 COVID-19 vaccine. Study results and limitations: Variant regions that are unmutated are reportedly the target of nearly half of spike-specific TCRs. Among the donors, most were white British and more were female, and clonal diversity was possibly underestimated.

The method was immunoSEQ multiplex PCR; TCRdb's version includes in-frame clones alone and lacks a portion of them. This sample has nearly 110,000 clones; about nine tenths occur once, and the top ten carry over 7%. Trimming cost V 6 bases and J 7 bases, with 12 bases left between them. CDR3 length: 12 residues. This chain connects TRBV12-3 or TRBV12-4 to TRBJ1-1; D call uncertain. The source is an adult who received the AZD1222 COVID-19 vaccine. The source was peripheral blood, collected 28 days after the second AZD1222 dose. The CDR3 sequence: CASRGLGFEAFF. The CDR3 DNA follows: TGTGCCAGCAGGGGATTGGGCTTTGAAGCTTTCTTT.